This T cell receptor beta chain was identified in a study of shared clonotypes between healthy human individuals. Whole-study findings and limits: Incompleteness in sorted-subset sequencing, despite large depth, was shown by rarefaction.

To note about this clone: Its antigen is unidentified.

In the source study's methods: Sequence data from immunoSEQ were junction-only and lacked quality scores; consequently, filtering differed. Sequenced by immunoSEQ multiplex PCR; TCRdb stores in-frame clones only, minus some. V, J and clone size were drawn from that table, and D and trimming were deduced from the DNA. Seen here are 2 million to 2.5 million clones, 85% to 95% observed once, and the top ten hold more than 0.35%. Division of CD4+ cells produced a CD45RA+ naive subset and a CD45RA-negative memory subset. The sequencing sample was made of naive CD4+ T cells from PBMCs. Subset in this sample: CD45RA+ positively selected. This receptor was obtained from a man aged 18 to 35 in good health. Some clones in this sample may be carry-over from other donors' samples.

The CDR3 reads CASGTGAETQYF. Written as DNA, the CDR3 is TGTGCCAGCGGAACAGGGGCAGAGACCCAGTACTTC. The rearrangement links TRBV28 to TRBJ2-5; 7 nucleotides align to TRBD1. The CDR3 covers 12 residues. Trimming took 8 bases from V and 4 from J; bases not matched to a gene: 4. Germline V gene data show CDR1 as MDHEN and CDR2 as SYDVKM.